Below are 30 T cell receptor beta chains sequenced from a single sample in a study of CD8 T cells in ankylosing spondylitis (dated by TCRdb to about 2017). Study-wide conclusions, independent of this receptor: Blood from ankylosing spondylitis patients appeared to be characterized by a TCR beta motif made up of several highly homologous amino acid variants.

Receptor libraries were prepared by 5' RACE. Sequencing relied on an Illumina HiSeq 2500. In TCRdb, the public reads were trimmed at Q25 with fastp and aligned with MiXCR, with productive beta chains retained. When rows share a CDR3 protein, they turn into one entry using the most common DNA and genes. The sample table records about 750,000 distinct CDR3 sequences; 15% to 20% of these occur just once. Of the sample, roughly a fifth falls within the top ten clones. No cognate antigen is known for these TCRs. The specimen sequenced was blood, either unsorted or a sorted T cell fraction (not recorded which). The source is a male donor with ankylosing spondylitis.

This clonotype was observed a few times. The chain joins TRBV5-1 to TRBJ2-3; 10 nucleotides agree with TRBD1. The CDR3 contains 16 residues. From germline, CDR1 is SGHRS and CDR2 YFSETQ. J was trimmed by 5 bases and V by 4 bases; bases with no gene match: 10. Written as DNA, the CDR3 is TGCGCCAGCAGCCACAGACAGGGGGCATCTGAAGATACGCAGTATTTT. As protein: CASSHRQGASEDTQYF.

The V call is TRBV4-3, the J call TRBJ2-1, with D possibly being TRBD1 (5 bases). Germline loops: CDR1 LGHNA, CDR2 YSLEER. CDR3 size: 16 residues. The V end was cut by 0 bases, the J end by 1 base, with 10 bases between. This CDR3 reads CASSQDGHGSYNEQFF. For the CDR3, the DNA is TGCGCCAGCAGCCAAGATGGACACGGGTCCTACAATGAGCAGTTCTTC.

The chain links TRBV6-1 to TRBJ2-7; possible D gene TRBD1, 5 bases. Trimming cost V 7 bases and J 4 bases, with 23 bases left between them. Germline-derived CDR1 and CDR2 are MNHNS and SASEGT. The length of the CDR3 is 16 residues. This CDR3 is CASISARAGIGYEQYF. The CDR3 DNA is TGTGCCAGCATCTCAGCAAGGGCAGGGATAGGGTACGAGCAGTACTTC.

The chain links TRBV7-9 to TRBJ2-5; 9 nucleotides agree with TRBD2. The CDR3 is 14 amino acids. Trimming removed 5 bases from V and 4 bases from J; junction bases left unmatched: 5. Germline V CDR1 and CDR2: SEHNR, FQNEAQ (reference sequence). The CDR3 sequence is CASSNSGGGETQYF. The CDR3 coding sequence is TGTGCCAGCAGCAATAGCGGGGGAGGAGAGACCCAGTACTTC.

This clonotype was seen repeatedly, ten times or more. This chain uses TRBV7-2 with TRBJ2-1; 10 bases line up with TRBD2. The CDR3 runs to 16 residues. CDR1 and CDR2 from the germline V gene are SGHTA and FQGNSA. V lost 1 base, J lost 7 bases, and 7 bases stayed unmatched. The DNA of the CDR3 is TGTGCCAGCAGCTTAGTTTCTAGCGGGAGTTTAAATGAGCAGTTCTTC. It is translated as CASSLVSSGSLNEQFF.

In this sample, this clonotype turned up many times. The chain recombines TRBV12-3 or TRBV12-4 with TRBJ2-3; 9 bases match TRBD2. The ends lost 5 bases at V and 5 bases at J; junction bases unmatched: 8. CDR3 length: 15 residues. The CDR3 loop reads CASSPIAGARDTQYF. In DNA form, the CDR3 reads TGTGCCAGCAGTCCGATAGCGGGAGCACGAGATACGCAGTATTTT.

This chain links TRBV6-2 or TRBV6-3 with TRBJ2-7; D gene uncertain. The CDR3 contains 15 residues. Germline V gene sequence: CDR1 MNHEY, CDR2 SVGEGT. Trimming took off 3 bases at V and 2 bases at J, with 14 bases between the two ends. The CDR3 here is CASSYRAEPPYEQYF. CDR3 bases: TGTGCCAGCAGTTATCGGGCAGAACCACCCTACGAGCAGTACTTC.

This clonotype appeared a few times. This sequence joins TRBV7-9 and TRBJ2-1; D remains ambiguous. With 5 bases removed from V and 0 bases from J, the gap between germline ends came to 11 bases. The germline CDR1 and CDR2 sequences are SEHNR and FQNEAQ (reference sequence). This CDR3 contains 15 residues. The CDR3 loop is CASSQGLSSYNEQFF. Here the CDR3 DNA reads TGTGCCAGCAGCCAAGGGCTGAGCTCCTACAATGAGCAGTTCTTC.

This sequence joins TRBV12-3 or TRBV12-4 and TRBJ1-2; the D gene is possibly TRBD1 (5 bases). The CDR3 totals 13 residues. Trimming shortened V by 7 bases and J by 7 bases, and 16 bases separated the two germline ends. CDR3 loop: CASTRVRAGGYTF. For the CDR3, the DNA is TGTGCCAGCACCCGAGTCAGGGCGGGTGGCTACACCTTC.

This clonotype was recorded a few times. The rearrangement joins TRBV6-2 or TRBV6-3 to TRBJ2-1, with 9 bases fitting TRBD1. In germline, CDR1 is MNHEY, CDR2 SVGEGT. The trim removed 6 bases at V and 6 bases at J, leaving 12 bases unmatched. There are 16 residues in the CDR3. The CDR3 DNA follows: TGTGCCAGCAGGAGCGCCGGGACAGGGACTCTCAATGAGCAGTTCTTC. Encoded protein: CASRSAGTGTLNEQFF.

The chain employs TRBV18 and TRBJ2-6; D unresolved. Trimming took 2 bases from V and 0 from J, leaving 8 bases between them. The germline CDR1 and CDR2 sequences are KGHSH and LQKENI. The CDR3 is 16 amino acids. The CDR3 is CASSPSGNSGANVLTF. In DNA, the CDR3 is TGTGCCAGCTCACCAAGTGGGAACTCTGGGGCCAACGTCCTGACTTTC.

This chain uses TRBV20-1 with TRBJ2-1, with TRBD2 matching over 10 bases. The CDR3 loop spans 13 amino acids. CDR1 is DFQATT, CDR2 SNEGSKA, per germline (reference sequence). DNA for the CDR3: TGCAGCGCACAGCGGGGGGGTGTTAATGAGCAGTTCTTC. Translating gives CSAQRGGVNEQFF.

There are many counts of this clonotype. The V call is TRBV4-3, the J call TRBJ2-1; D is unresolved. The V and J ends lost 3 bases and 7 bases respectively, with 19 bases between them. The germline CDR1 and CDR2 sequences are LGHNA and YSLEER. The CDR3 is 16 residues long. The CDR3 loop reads CASSQAVGHTVNEQFF. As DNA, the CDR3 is TGCGCCAGCAGCCAGGCCGTAGGCCACACGGTAAATGAGCAGTTCTTC.

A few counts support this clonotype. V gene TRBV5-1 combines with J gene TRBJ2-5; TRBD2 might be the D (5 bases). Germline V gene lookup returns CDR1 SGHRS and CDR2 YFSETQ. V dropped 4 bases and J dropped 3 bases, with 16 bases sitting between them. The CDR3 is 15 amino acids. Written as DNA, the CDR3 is TGCGCCAGCAGCCACCCAGGACTGGTTAAAGAGACCCAGTACTTC. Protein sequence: CASSHPGLVKETQYF.

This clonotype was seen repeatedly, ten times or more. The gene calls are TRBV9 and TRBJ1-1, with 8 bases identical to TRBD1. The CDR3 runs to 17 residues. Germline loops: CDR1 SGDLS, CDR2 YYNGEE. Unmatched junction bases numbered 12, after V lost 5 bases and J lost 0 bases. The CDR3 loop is CASRKGTGVGMNTEAFF. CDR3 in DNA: TGTGCCAGCAGGAAAGGGACAGGCGTTGGGATGAACACTGAAGCTTTCTTT.

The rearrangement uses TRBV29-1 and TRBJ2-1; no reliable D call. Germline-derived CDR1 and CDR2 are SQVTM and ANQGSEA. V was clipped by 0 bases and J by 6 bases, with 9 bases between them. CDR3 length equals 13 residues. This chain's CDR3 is CSVEEAAPNEQFF. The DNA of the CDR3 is TGCAGCGTTGAAGAAGCCGCCCCCAATGAGCAGTTCTTC.

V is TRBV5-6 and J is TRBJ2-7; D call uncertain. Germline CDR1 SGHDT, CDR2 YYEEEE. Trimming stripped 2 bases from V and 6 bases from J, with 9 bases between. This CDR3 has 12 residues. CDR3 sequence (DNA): TGTGCCAGCAGCTTTAAGCCTGGCGAGCAGTACTTC. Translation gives CASSFKPGEQYF.

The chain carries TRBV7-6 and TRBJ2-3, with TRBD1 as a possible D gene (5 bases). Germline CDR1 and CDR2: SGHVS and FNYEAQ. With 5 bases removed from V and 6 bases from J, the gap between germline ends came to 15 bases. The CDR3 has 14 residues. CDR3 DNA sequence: TGTGCCAGCAGCCCACAGCCCTCAGGGGATACGCAGTATTTT. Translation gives CASSPQPSGDTQYF.

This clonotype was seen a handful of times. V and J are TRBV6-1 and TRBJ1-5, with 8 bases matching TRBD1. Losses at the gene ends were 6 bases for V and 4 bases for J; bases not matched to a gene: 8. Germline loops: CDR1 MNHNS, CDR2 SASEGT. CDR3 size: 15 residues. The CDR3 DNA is TGTGCCAGCAGGGGACCTGGACAGGGAAATCAGCCCCAGCATTTT. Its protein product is CASRGPGQGNQPQHF.

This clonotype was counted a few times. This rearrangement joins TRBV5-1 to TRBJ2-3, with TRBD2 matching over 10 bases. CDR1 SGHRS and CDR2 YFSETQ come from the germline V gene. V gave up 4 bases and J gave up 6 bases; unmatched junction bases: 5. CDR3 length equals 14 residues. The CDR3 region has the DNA TGCGCCAGCAGCCCCGGGACTAGCGAGGATACGCAGTATTTT. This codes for CASSPGTSEDTQYF.

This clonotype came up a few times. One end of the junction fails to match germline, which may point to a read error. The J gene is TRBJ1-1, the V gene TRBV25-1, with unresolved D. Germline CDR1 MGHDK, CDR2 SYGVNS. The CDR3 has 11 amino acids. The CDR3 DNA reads TGTGCCAGCGGTGAGCACACTGAAGCTTTCTTT. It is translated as CASGEHTEAFF.

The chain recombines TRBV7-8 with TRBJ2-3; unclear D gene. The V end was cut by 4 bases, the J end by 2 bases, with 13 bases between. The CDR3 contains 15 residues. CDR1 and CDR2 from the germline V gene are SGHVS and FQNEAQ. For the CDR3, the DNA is TGTGCCAGCAGCTCCCACACGGGCCTCACAGATACGCAGTATTTT. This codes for CASSSHTGLTDTQYF.

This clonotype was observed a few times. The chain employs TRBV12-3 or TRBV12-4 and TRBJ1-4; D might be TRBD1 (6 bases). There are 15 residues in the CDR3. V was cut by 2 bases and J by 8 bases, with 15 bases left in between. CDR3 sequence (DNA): TGTGCCAGCAGTTTAAGGACAGCCCAGGAAGAAAAACTGTTTTTT. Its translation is CASSLRTAQEEKLFF.

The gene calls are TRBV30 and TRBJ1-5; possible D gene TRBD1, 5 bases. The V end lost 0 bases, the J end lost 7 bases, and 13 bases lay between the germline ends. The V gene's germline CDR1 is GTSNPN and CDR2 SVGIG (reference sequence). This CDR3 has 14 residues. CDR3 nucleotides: TGTGCCTGGAGTGTACTGGGGGGAGGACAGCCCCAGCATTTT. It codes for CAWSVLGGGQPQHF.

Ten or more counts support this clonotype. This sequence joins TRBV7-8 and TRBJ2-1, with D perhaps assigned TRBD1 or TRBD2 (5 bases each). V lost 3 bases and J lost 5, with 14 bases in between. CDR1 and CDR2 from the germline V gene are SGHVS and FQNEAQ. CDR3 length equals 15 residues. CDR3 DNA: TGTGCCAGCAGCTTGGGGGAATTTCTGGACAATGAGCAGTTCTTC. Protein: CASSLGEFLDNEQFF. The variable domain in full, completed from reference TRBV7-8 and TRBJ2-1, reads GAGVSQSPRYKVAKRGQDVALRCDPISGHVSLFWYQQALGQGPEFLTYFQNEAQLDKSGLPSDRFFAERPEGSVSTLKIQRTQQEDSAVYLCASSLGEFLDNEQFFGPGTRLTVL.

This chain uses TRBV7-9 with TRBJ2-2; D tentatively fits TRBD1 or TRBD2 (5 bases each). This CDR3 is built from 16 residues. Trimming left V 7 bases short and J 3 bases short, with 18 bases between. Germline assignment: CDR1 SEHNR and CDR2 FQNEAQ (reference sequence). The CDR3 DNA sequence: TGTGCCAGCACCGACGTCCGGGACCCCCACACCGGGGAGCTGTTTTTT. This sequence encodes CASTDVRDPHTGELFF.

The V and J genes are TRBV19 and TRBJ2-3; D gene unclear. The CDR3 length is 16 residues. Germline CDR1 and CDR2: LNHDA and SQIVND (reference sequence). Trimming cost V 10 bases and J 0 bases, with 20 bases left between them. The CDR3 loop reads CATPQRRTASTDTQYF. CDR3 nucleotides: TGTGCCACTCCCCAACGGCGGACGGCTAGCACAGATACGCAGTATTTT. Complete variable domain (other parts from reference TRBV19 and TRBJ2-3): DGGITQSPKYLFRKEGQNVTLSCEQNLNHDAMYWYRQDPGQGLRLIYYSQIVNDFQKGDIAEGYSVSREKKESFPLTVTSAQKNPTAFYLCATPQRRTASTDTQYFGPGTRLTVL.

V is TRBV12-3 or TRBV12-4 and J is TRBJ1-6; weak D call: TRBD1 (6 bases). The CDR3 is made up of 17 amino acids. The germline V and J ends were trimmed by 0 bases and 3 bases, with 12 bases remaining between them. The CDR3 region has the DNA TGTGCCAGCAGTTTAGCGCCGGCAGGGGACTATAATTCACCCCTCCACTTT. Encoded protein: CASSLAPAGDYNSPLHF.

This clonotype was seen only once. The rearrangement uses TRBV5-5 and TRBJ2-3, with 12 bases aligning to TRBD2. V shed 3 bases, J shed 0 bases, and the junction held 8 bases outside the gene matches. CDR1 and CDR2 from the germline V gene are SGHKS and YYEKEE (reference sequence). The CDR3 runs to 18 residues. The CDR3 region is CASSSGLAGPLSTDTQYF. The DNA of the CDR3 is TGTGCCAGCAGCTCCGGACTAGCGGGGCCCCTTAGCACAGATACGCAGTATTTT.

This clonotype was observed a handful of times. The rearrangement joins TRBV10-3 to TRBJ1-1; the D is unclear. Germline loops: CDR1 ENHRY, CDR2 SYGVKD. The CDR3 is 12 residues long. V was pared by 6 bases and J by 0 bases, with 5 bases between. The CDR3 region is CAISGLNTEAFF. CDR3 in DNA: TGTGCCATCAGCGGGTTGAACACTGAAGCTTTCTTT.